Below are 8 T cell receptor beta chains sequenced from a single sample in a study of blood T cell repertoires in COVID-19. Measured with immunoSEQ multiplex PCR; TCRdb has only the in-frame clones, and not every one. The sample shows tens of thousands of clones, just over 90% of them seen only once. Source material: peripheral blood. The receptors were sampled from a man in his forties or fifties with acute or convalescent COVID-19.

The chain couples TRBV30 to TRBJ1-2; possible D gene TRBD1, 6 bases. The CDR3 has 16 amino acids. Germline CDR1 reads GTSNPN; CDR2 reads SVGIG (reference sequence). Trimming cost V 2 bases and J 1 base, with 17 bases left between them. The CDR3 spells CAWSLTSGTFNYGYTF. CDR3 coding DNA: TGTGCCTGGAGTTTAACCTCCGGGACATTTAACTATGGCTACACCTTC.

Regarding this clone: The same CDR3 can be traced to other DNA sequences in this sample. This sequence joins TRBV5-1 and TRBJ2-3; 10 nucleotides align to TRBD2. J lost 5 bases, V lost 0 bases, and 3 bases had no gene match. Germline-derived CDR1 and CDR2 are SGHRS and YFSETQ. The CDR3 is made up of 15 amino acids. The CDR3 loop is CASSLGLAGVDTQYF. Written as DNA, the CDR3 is TGCGCCAGCAGCTTGGGTCTAGCGGGAGTAGATACGCAGTATTTT.

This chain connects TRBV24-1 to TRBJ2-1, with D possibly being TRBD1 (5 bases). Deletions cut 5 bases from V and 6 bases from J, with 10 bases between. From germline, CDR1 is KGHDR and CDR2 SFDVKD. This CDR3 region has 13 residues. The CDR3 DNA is TGTGCCACCAGTGCCAGGGCAGGCAATGAGCAGTTCTTC. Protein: CATSARAGNEQFF.

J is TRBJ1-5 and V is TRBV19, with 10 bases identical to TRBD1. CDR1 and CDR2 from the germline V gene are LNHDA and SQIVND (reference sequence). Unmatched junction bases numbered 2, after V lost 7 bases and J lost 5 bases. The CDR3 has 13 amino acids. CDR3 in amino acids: CASNGQGDQPQHF. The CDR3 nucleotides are TGTGCCAGTAATGGACAGGGGGATCAGCCCCAGCATTTT.

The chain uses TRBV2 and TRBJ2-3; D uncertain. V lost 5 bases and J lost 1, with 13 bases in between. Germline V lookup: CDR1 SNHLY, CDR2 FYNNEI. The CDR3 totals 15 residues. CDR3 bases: TGTGCCAGCAGTTACGCCGGTCCCGGCACAGATACGCAGTATTTT. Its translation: CASSYAGPGTDTQYF.

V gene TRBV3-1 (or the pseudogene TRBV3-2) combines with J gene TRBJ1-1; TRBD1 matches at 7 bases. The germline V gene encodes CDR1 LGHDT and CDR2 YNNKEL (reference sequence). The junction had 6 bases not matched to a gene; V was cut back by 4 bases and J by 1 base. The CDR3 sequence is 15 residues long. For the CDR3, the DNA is TGTGCCAGCAGCCCCCTGACAGGGTCGAACACTGAAGCTTTCTTT. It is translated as CASSPLTGSNTEAFF.

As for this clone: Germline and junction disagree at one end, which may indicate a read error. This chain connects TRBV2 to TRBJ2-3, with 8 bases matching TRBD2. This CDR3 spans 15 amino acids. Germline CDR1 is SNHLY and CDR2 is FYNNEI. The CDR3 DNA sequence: TGTGCCAGCAGTCAAGCGGGAGTCGGGGCAGATACGCAGTATTTT. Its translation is CASSQAGVGADTQYF. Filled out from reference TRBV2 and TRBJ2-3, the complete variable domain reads EPEVTQTPSHQVTQMGQEVILRCVPISNHLYFYWYRQILGQKVEFLVSFYNNEISEKSEIFDDQFSVERPDGSNFTLKIRSTKLEDSAMYFCASSQAGVGADTQYFGPGTRLTVL.

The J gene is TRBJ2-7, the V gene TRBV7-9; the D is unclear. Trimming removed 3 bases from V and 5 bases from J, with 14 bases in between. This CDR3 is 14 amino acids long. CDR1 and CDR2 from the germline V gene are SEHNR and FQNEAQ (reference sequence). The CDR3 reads CASSFSMPSNEQYF. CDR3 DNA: TGTGCCAGCAGCTTTAGTATGCCGAGTAACGAGCAGTACTTC.